This entry is about one T cell receptor beta chain. This entry comes from a study of blood T cell repertoires in COVID-19. At the level of the study: Samples representing acute and convalescent COVID-19 were sourced from the United States, Italy and Spain. T cells, B-cell-depleted T cells, or PBMCs provided the cDNA or gDNA that served as material.

With V trimmed by 2 bases and J by 2 bases, 6 bases remained unmatched. Germline-derived CDR1 and CDR2 are SGHRS and YFSETQ. This CDR3 contains 16 residues. Original processing notes: Amplified reference gene primers provided the basis for estimating nucleated cell counts. Sequencing was performed with immunoSEQ multiplex PCR; in TCRdb, only in-frame clones are kept and a portion is missing. That table supplies the V and J calls and clone size; D and trimming were determined from the DNA. This sample has tens of thousands of clones, with about 77% found just once. The genes are TRBV5-1 and TRBJ2-2; 7 bases align to TRBD1. Sequenced material: peripheral blood. This TCR was recovered from a woman between 65 and 79 years old with acute or convalescent COVID-19. The CDR3 region is CASSFYRGGNTGELFF. The CDR3 bases are TGCGCCAGCAGCTTTTACAGGGGCGGAAACACCGGGGAGCTGTTTTTT.